This TCR beta chain was sequenced in a study of OX40 agonist ivuxolimab in advanced cancers. On the study more broadly: Every patient in dose escalation had hepatocellular carcinoma, melanoma, renal cell or head and neck cancer. There were three patients with partial responses, one having hepatocellular carcinoma and two cutaneous melanoma.

Some clones are missing from TCRdb's copy, which holds only in-frame ones; the method was immunoSEQ multiplex PCR. Among fewer than 75,000 clones listed, 88% were seen once. General study points: At 0.1 to 3.0 mg/kg, CD4+ and CD8+ blood T cells expanded clonally by week 6. There were, on average, more expanded clones in CD8+ T cells than in CD4+.

In regard to this clone: Its specificity is not known.

This material consisted of CD4+ or CD8+ T cells sorted from blood, taken in a trial of the OX40 agonist ivuxolimab. The TCR was taken from an adult with an advanced solid tumor such as melanoma, head and neck, liver or kidney cancer.

CDR3 sequence (DNA): TGCGCCAGCACAAGGGGCCAGGGTGAAAAACTGTTTTTT. This encodes CASTRGQGEKLFF. The genes are TRBV5-1 and TRBJ1-4, with TRBD1 as a possible D gene (5 bases). The length of the CDR3 is 13 residues. Between the trimmed V and J ends, which lost 6 bases and 7 bases, there was a span of 13 bases. The germline CDR1 and CDR2 sequences are SGHRS and YFSETQ.